This T cell receptor (beta chain) is from a study of T cells after somatic rescue of genetic block (dated by TCRdb to about 2020). With respect to the entire study: The study assessed how robust, over the long term, a T-cell system was when the system had developed through somatic rescue of a genetic block in T-cell development.

Turning to this clone: Its antigen target is currently unknown. No clone much larger than this one lies a single base away; base qualities are absent.

Library method: the immunoSEQ multiplex PCR assay. The clones in this table, taken by TCRdb from immuneACCESS, are in-frame only. Not every clone is retained; where verified, under half of the shortfall comes from an unresolved V gene, and the cause of the rest is unknown. The sample table lists over 95,000 clones, 85% to 95% of them with a count of one. 1.4% to 1.5% of the sample belongs to the ten largest clones. This TCR was sampled from a young woman. Material: peripheral blood mononuclear cells (PBMCs).

The encoded CDR3 is CASSPDYNEQFF. DNA sequence: TGTGCCAGCAGCCCCGACTACAATGAGCAGTTCTTC. The sequence is built from TRBV9 and TRBJ2-1; the D gene remains uncertain. The CDR3 starts with the cysteine, ends with the phenylalanine, and has 12 residues. Only CDR3 DNA remains: 36 bases, in frame from the first base. Via the germline V gene, CDR1 is SGDLS and CDR2 YYNGEE. Trimming takes 4 bases from V and 3 bases from J, and the germline ends sit 5 bases apart.